The clone carrying this TCR beta chain showed up just once. Its antigen remains unidentified. The method was immunoSEQ multiplex PCR; TCRdb's version includes in-frame clones alone and lacks a portion of them. Of tens of thousands of clones listed, roughly nine tenths are singletons. The sample is drawn from a study of T cell responses to AZD1222 COVID-19 vaccine. The study, taken as a whole, reports: In the spike-specific TCR repertoire, nearly half reportedly target unmutated variant regions.

Germline assignment: CDR1 GTSNPN and CDR2 SVGIG (reference sequence). The CDR3 runs to 12 residues. The sequencing here drew on peripheral blood, taken 28 days after the second AZD1222 dose. V and J are TRBV30 and TRBJ2-7; tentative D call: TRBD1 (5 bases). The clonotype originates from an adult who received the AZD1222 COVID-19 vaccine. The CDR3 here is CAFGGWGIEQYF. The CDR3 DNA sequence: TGTGCATTTGGCGGCTGGGGCATTGAGCAGTACTTC.